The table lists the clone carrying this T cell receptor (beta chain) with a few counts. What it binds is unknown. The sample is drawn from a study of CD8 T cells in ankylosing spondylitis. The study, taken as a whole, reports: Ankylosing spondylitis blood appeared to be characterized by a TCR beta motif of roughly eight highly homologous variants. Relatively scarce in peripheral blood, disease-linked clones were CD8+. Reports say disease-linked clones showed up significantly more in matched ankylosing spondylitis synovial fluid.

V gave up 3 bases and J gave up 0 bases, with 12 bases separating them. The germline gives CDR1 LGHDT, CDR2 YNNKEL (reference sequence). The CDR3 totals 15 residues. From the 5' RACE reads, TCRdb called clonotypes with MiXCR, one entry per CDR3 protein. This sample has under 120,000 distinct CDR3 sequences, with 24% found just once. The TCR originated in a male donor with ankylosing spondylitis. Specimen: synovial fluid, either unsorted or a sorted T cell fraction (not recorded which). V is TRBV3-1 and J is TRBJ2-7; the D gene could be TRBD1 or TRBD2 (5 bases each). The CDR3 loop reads CASSQPGTTSYEQYF. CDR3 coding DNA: TGTGCCAGCAGCCAGCCCGGGACGACCTCCTACGAGCAGTACTTC.